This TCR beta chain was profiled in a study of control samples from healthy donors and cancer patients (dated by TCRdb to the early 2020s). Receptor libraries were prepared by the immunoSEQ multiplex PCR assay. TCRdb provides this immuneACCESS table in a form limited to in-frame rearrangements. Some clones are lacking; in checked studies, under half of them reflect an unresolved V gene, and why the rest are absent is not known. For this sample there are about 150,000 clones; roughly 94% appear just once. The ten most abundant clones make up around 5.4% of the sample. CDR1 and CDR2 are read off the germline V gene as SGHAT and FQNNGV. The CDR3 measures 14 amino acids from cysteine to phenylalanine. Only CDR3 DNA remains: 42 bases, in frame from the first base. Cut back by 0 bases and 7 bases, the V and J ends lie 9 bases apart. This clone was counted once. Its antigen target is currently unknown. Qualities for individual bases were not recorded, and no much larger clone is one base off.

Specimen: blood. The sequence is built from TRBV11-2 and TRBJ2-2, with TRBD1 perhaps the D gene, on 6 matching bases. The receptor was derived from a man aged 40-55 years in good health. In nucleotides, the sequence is TGTGCCAGCAGCTTAGATCCAGGGGTCGGGGAGCTGTTTTTT. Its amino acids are CASSLDPGVGELFF.